This T cell receptor (beta chain) was recovered during a study of OX40 agonist ivuxolimab in advanced cancers. As for the study in general: With a range of roughly 20 to 80, age averaged roughly 60 years, and 65% to 90% were male.

Details on this clone: Its specificity is not known.

Study observations and caveats: Some patients without response likewise showed low normalized clonal expansion. Researchers report that CD8+ T cells had, on average, more expanded clones than CD4+.

CDR1 is SGHDT and CDR2 is YYEEEE in the germline V gene. The CDR3 runs to 16 residues. The V gene end was trimmed by 1 base and the J gene end by 3 bases; junction bases not matched to a gene: 6. The assay was immunoSEQ multiplex PCR, and TCRdb's table has in-frame clones only and misses some. Among roughly 15,000 clones, 82% were seen once, and the ten largest hold around 45%. The chain couples TRBV5-6 to TRBJ1-1; 10 bases agree with TRBD1. Sequencing used CD4+ or CD8+ T cells sorted from blood, obtained in a trial of the OX40 agonist ivuxolimab. The sequence derives from an adult with an advanced solid tumor such as melanoma, head and neck, liver or kidney cancer. CDR3 protein: CASSLMTGGGYTEAFF. CDR3 nucleotide sequence: TGTGCCAGCAGCTTGATGACAGGGGGCGGCTACACTGAAGCTTTCTTT.